These 15 T cell receptor beta chains originate from one sample sequenced in a study of blood T cell repertoires in COVID-19. Data came from immunoSEQ multiplex PCR; TCRdb stores just in-frame clones and leaves some out. The sample shows some 80,000 clones, approximately 82% of them seen only once. The sequenced sample was peripheral blood. The receptors derive from a human donor in a cohort sampled during active COVID-19.

This clone was seen just once. The chain is built from TRBV9 and TRBJ2-5; a possible D gene is TRBD2 (7 bases). The V end lost 6 bases, the J end lost 5 bases, and 20 bases lay between the germline ends. The CDR3 loop spans 15 amino acids. CDR1 is SGDLS and CDR2 is YYNGEE in the germline V gene. The CDR3 nucleotides are TGTGCCAGCACCCCCTACGAGGGGGGGCATGAGACCCAGTACTTC. Amino acids: CASTPYEGGHETQYF.

The gene calls are TRBV19 and TRBJ2-6, with TRBD1 matching 7 bases. The CDR3 runs to 15 residues. The germline CDR1 and CDR2 sequences are LNHDA and SQIVND (reference sequence). V was pared by 5 bases and J by 2 bases, with 3 bases of the junction left unmatched. The DNA of the CDR3 is TGTGCCAGTAGTCCCGGGACAGCTGGGGCCAACGTCCTGACTTTC. Amino acids: CASSPGTAGANVLTF.

The chain has TRBV2 and TRBJ2-7; tentatively, D is TRBD1 (6 bases). V shed 2 bases and J shed 1 base, with 12 bases lying between them. Germline-derived CDR1 and CDR2 are SNHLY and FYNNEI. The CDR3 contains 15 residues. CDR3 nucleotide sequence: TGTGCCAGCAGTGAACTTCCTAGGGGGTCCTACGAGCAGTACTTC. It is translated as CASSELPRGSYEQYF.

V is TRBV7-2 and J is TRBJ1-2, with a possible D match to TRBD1 (5 bases). CDR1 is SGHTA and CDR2 is FQGNSA in the germline V gene. Trimming removed 5 bases from V and 6 bases from J, with 19 bases in between. The CDR3 runs 15 residues. This CDR3 is CASSTRPGGKDGYTF. As DNA, the CDR3 is TGTGCCAGCAGCACCCGGCCGGGGGGGAAAGATGGCTACACCTTC.

The chain joins TRBV18 to TRBJ1-3, with D perhaps TRBD1 (5 bases). Trimming left V 0 bases short and J 2 bases short, with 14 bases between. There are 17 residues in the CDR3. CDR1 is KGHSH and CDR2 is LQKENI in the germline V gene. Written as DNA, the CDR3 is TGTGCCAGCTCACCACCGGGAAGGGGAGGGCCTGGAAACACCATATATTTT. Translated: CASSPPGRGGPGNTIYF.

The chain recombines TRBV7-8 with TRBJ1-1; D is unclear. From germline, CDR1 is SGHVS and CDR2 FQNEAQ. V lost 2 bases and J 11 bases, leaving 15 bases between the germline ends. The CDR3 length is 13 residues. The CDR3 loop is CASSLRLTEAAFF. CDR3 bases: TGTGCCAGCAGCTTACGCCTGACCGAGGCTGCTTTCTTT. The full variable domain, with the rest looked up from reference TRBV7-8 and TRBJ1-1, is GAGVSQSPRYKVAKRGQDVALRCDPISGHVSLFWYQQALGQGPEFLTYFQNEAQLDKSGLPSDRFFAERPEGSVSTLKIQRTQQEDSAVYLCASSLRLTEAAFFGQGTRLTVV.

J is TRBJ1-2 and V is TRBV27; D remains unclear. The length of the CDR3 is 15 residues. CDR1 is MNHEY, CDR2 SMNVEV, per germline (reference sequence). The V end was cut by 5 bases, the J end by 0 bases, with 13 bases between. CDR3 sequence reads: CASSPAWAANYGYTF. CDR3 nucleotide sequence: TGTGCCAGCAGTCCCGCGTGGGCCGCTAACTATGGCTACACCTTC.

V is TRBV9 and J is TRBJ2-3; 7 nucleotides align to TRBD2. Germline lookup yields CDR1 SGDLS and CDR2 YYNGEE. V trimming: 7 bases; J trimming: 2 bases; junction bases outside the gene matches: 10. This CDR3 has 15 residues. CDR3 sequence (DNA): TGTGCCAGCTCAGCGGGACTGGAATACACAGATACGCAGTATTTT. This encodes CASSAGLEYTDTQYF.

The V and J genes are TRBV11-2 and TRBJ2-6, with D maybe TRBD1 (6 bases). Deletions cut 4 bases from V and 4 bases from J, with 14 bases between. The CDR3 has 16 residues. Germline CDR1 is SGHAT and CDR2 is FQNNGV. The CDR3 DNA reads TGTGCCAGCAGCTCCGGGGTGGGGGCAGGGGCCAACGTCCTGACTTTC. Its translation is CASSSGVGAGANVLTF.

The V gene is TRBV18, the J gene TRBJ1-6; 7 nucleotides match TRBD1. The CDR3 totals 14 residues. Germline CDR1 is KGHSH and CDR2 is LQKENI. V lost 3 bases and J lost 7; bases outside the gene matches: 3. The CDR3 DNA reads as TGTGCCAGCTCACCGGACAGGAGAAATTCACCCCTCCACTTT. Amino acids: CASSPDRRNSPLHF.

J is TRBJ1-5 and V is TRBV3-1 (or the pseudogene TRBV3-2); no reliable D call. Trimming removed 0 bases from V and 4 bases from J, with 10 bases in between. Germline V lookup: CDR1 LGHDT, CDR2 YNNKEL (reference sequence). The CDR3 consists of 15 residues. CDR3 bases: TGTGCCAGCAGCCAAGAGCCGGGAGCGAATCAGCCCCAGCATTTT. Translated: CASSQEPGANQPQHF.

The J gene is TRBJ1-1, the V gene TRBV18, with D unresolved. The CDR3 consists of 14 residues. With 6 bases removed from V and 1 base from J, the gap between germline ends came to 12 bases. From germline, CDR1 is KGHSH and CDR2 LQKENI. The CDR3 is CASSGPLGNTEAFF. The DNA of the CDR3 is TGTGCCAGCTCGGGTCCTCTAGGGAACACTGAAGCTTTCTTT.

This chain connects TRBV5-1 to TRBJ1-4, with TRBD1 as a possible D gene (6 bases). The germline CDR1 and CDR2 sequences are SGHRS and YFSETQ. The length of the CDR3 is 16 residues. Trimming stripped 1 base from V and 2 bases from J, with 12 bases between. The CDR3 region has the DNA TGCGCCAGCAGCTTGAGCGGGGGCTGGACTAATGAAAAACTGTTTTTT. Amino acids: CASSLSGGWTNEKLFF.

This chain joins TRBV4-1 and TRBJ2-7; D unclear. Germline values: CDR1 MGHRA, CDR2 YSYEKL. The CDR3 loop spans 16 amino acids. The V end lost 0 bases, the J end lost 1 base, and 13 bases lay between the germline ends. The CDR3 region is CASSQELRRLSYEQYF. CDR3 DNA: TGCGCCAGCAGCCAAGAACTCCGACGACTTTCCTACGAGCAGTACTTC.

This chain uses TRBV5-4 with TRBJ1-2; possibly TRBD1 for D (6 bases). The CDR3 length is 15 residues. Trimming cost V 1 base and J 8 bases, with 18 bases left between them. From germline, CDR1 is SGHNT and CDR2 YYREEE (reference sequence). The CDR3 sequence is CASSLLAGDAGGYTF. The CDR3 nucleotides read TGTGCCAGCAGCTTGTTAGCAGGGGATGCCGGGGGCTACACCTTC.